This TCR beta chain was retrieved from a study of spatial heterogeneity in lung cancer (dated by TCRdb to about 2019). Context from the whole study: Donors were some 67 patients with early-stage, untreated non-small cell lung cancer from the lung TRACERx cohort. Follow-up PBMC samples were sequenced whenever available, with a median time to follow-up of about 24 months after resection. Beta-chain transcripts were consistently detected in greater numbers than alpha-chain transcripts, which likely reflected higher beta-chain transcript abundance. In the raw uncorrected reads, each unique combination of TCR and UMI appeared on average more than ten times. The study quantitatively compared TCR alpha and beta repertoires across multiple tumor regions, matched nontumor lung and blood in non-small cell lung cancer. Nonsynonymous mutation counts, determined by whole-exome sequencing of tumor tissue, were related to features of the TCR repertoire. At surgery, both alpha and beta chains were TCR-sequenced in about 200 tumor regions, approximately 64 matched nontumor lung samples and a few dozen PBMC samples. What the authors observed across the whole study: Additional single-cell paired TCR alpha and beta sequencing was considered necessary to confirm, at a functional level, the hypothesis that regional TCRs recognize regional mutations. Ubiquitous expanded tumor TCRs were found in blood more often at tumor resection than at routine follow-up. Comparisons of baseline and follow-up blood repertoires included only 14 patients.

Worth noting for this clonotype: Its target antigen remains unknown. It has no much larger one-base neighbor in the sample; base qualities were not kept.

Read against the paper, the sample's time point label means: blood at routine non-recurrence follow-up after resection. Whole RNA extracted from tumor and nontumor lung tissue, or from cryopreserved PBMC samples, was used for TCR sequencing without cell sorting. A patient was chosen for TCR sequencing only when enough RNA was available from at least two tumor regions. The junction shows trimming of 0 bases on V and 2 bases on J, plus 9 bases between the germline ends. From the germline V gene, CDR1 is SGDLS and CDR2 is YYNGEE. Including the terminal cysteine and phenylalanine, the CDR3 comprises 14 residues. The read is trimmed to its CDR3 DNA, 42 bases read in frame from base 1. Libraries were constructed by 5' RACE. Sequencing used a NextSeq 500. The TCR library protocol attached a unique molecular identifier to each TCR cDNA molecule to allow correction of PCR and sequencing errors. The authors' analysis ran thus. Decombinator tools were used for TCR identification, UMI-based error correction and CDR3 extraction. TCRs above a frequency of 2 per 1,000, corresponding to the top 1% of the tumor frequency distribution, were defined as expanded. Each repertoire was subsampled 100 times to 5,000 TCRs, after which Renyi diversity was computed with the R vegan package. CDR3 similarity networks were built from amino acid triplet string-kernel similarity, connecting CDR3s with pairwise similarity above 0.82. Using fastp trimming at Q25 and MiXCR clonotype assembly, TCRdb reanalyzed the public sequencing data and kept in-frame beta chains. All rows with the same CDR3 protein become a single entry with the most common DNA and genes. TCRdb assigned the V and J calls; the authors' analysis was not used. This sample lists around 20,000 distinct CDR3 sequences; 9% to 10% were detected once. Less than 25% of the sample comes from the top ten.

This receptor was taken from a male donor with early-stage non-small cell lung cancer. Material: PBMCs, obtained at follow-up. The chain joins TRBV9 to TRBJ2-7; the D gene assignment is ambiguous. The nucleotide sequence reads as follows: TGTGCCAGCAGCGTAGACACGGAACCCTACGAGCAGTACTTC. Its protein is CASSVDTEPYEQYF.